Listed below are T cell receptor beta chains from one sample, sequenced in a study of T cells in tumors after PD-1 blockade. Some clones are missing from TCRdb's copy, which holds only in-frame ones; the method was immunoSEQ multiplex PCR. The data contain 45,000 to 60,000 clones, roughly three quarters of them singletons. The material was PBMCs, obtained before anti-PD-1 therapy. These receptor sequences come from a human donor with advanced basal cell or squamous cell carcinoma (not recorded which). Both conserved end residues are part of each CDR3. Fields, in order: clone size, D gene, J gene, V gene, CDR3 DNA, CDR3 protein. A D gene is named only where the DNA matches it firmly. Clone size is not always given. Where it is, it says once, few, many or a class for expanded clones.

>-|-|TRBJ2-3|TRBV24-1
TGTGCCACCAGTGAGACCGGGGGGCCTTACGATAGCACAGATACGCAGTATTTT
CATSETGGPYDSTDTQYF
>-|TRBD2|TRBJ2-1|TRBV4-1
TGCGCCAGCAGCCAAGAAGGCCTAGCGGGAGCGCATGAGCAGTTCTTC
CASSQEGLAGAHEQFF
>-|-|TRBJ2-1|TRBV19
TGTGCCAGTAGTCCGCGAAAGGGGGACAATGAGCAGTTCTTC
CASSPRKGDNEQFF
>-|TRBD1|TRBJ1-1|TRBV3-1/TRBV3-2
TGTGCCAGCAGCCCCCTAGGACAGGGGGAAACTGAAGCTTTCTTT
CASSPLGQGETEAFF
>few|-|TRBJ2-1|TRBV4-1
TGCGCCAGCAGCCAAGGGCCCGGGGTCAATGAGCAGTTCTTC
CASSQGPGVNEQFF
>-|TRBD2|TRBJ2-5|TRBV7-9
TGTGCCAGCAGCGTACACCTCGGGACTAGTACTACCCAGTACTTC
CASSVHLGTSTTQYF
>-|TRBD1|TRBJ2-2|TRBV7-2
TGTGCCAGCAGCTTAGTTCCGGGGACAGGGCCATCGGGGGAGCTGTTTTTT
CASSLVPGTGPSGELFF
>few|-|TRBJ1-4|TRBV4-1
TGCGCCAGCAGCCAAGAGCCAGGGGATGGAAGTGAAAAACTGTTTTTT
CASSQEPGDGSEKLFF
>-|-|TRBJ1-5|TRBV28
TGTGCCAGCAGTCCCCCATACAAGCAGCCCCAGCATTTT
CASSPPYKQPQHF
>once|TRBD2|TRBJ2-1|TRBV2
TGTGCCAGCACTCTTTTAGCGGGGTTCTCCTACAATGAGCAGTTCTTC
CASTLLAGFSYNEQFF
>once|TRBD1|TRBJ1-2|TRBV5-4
TGTGCCAGCAGCTTGCAAGCAGGGGGTCGGTATGGCTACACCTTC
CASSLQAGGRYGYTF
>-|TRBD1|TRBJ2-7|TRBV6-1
TGTGCCAGCAGTGAAGGGACAGGGAAATACTACGAGCAGTACTTC
CASSEGTGKYYEQYF
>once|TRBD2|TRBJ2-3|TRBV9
TGTGCCAGCAGCTCCCCTCGCGGGGGACCGACAGATACGCAGTATTTT
CASSSPRGGPTDTQYF
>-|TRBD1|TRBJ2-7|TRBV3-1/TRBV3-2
TGTGCCAGCAGCCCGGACAGGCCGAGAAAAGGGCAGTACTTC
CASSPDRPRKGQYF
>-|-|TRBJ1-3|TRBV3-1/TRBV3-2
TGTGCCAGCAGCCCCGAAGTATTCGGGGGGTCCTCCTCTGGAAACACCATATATTTT
CASSPEVFGGSSSGNTIYF
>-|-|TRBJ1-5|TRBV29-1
TGCAGCGTTGAGATTGGGGCGGATCAGCCCCAGCATTTT
CSVEIGADQPQHF
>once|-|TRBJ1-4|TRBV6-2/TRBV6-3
TGTGCCAGCAGCCTTTTCAGAGGCGAAAAACTGTTTTTT
CASSLFRGEKLFF
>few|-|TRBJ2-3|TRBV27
TGTGCCAGCAGGAGAGACAGGCAGCCCACAGATACGCAGTATTTT
CASRRDRQPTDTQYF
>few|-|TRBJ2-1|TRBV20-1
TGCAGCGGCAACAGATACAATGAGCAGTTCTTC
CSGNRYNEQFF
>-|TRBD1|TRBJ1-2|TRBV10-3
TGTGCCATCAGTCAGACAGGGGTGGATGGCTACACCTTC
CAISQTGVDGYTF
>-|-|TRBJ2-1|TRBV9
TGTGCCAGCAGCGGGGTAGCCCGGTATGAGCAGTTCTTC
CASSGVARYEQFF
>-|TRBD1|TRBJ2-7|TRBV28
TGTGCCAGCAGTCCCCCGGGACAGTACTACGAGCAGTACTTC
CASSPPGQYYEQYF
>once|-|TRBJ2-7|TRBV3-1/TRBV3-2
TGTGCCAGCAGCCAAGATGGGTACGAGCAGTACTTC
CASSQDGYEQYF